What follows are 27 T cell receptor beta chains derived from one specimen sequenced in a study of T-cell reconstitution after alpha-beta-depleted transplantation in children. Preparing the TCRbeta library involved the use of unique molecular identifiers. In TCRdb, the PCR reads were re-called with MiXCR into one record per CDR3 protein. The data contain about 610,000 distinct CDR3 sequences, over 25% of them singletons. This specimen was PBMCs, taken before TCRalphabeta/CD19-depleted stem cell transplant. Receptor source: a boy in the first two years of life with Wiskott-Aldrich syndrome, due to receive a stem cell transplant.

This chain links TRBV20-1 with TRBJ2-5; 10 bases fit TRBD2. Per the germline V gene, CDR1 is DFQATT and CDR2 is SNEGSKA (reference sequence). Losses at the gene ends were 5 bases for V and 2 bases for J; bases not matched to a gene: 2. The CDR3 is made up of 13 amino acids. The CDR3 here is CSASLAGQETQYF. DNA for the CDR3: TGCAGTGCTTCACTAGCGGGGCAAGAGACCCAGTACTTC.

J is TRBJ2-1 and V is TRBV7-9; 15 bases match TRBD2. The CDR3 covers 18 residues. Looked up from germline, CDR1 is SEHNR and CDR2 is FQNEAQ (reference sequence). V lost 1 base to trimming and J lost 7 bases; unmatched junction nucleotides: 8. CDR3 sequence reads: CASSLGGLAGGPGNEQFF. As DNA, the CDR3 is TGTGCCAGCAGCTTAGGCGGACTAGCGGGAGGGCCTGGGAATGAGCAGTTCTTC.

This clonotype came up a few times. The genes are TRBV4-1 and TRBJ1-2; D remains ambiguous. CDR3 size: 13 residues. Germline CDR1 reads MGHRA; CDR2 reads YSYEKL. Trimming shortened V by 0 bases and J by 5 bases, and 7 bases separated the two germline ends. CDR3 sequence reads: CASSQDQQYGYTF. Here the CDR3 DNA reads TGCGCCAGCAGCCAAGATCAGCAGTATGGCTACACCTTC.

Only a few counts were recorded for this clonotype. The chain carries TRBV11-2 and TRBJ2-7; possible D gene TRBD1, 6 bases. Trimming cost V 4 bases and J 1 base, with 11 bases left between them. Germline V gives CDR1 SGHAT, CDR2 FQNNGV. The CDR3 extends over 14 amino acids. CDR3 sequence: CASSSRDTSYEQYF. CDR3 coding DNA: TGTGCCAGCAGCTCCCGGGACACTTCCTACGAGCAGTACTTC. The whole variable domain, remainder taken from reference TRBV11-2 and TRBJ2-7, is EAGVAQSPRYKIIEKRQSVAFWCNPISGHATLYWYQQILGQGPKLLIQFQNNGVVDDSQLPKDRFSAERLKGVDSTLKIQPAKLEDSAVYLCASSSRDTSYEQYFGPGTRLTVT.

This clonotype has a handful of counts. CDR3 sequence: CASSYGGAGELFF. The DNA for the CDR3 is TGTGCCAGTTCATACGGGGGGGCCGGGGAGCTGTTTTTT. J is TRBJ2-2 and V is TRBV19, with TRBD2 matching 8 bases. V was clipped by 8 bases and J by 6 bases; unmatched bases: 5. The CDR3 consists of 13 residues. From germline, CDR1 is LNHDA and CDR2 SQIVND (reference sequence).

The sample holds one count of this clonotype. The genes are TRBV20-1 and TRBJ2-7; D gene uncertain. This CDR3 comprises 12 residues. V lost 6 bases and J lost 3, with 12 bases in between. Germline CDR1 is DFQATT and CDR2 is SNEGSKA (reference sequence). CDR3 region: CSAADGIYEQYF. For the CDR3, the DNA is TGCAGTGCCGCGGACGGAATCTACGAGCAGTACTTC.

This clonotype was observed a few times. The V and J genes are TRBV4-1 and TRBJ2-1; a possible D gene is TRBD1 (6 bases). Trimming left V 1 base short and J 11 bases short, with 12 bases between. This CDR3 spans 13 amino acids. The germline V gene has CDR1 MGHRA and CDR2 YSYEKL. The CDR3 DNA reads TGCGCCAGCAGCCAAGGTTTTGGGACAAAGCAGTTCTTC. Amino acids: CASSQGFGTKQFF.

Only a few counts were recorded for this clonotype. The CDR3 DNA follows: TGTGCCAGCAGTCTTATCGGGAGGGCCAAAAACATTCAGTACTTC. Translated, it gives CASSLIGRAKNIQYF. The gene calls are TRBV12-3 or TRBV12-4 and TRBJ2-4; 7 bases are a match to TRBD2. The CDR3 covers 15 residues. The J segment lost 1 base and the V segment lost 5 bases, leaving 5 bases of the junction unmatched.

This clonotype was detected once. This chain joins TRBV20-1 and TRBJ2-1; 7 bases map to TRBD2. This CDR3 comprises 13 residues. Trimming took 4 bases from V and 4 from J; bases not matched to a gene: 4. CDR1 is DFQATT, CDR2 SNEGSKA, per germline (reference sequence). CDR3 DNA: TGCAGTGCTAAAGCGGGACTGTACAATGAGCAGTTCTTC. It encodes CSAKAGLYNEQFF.

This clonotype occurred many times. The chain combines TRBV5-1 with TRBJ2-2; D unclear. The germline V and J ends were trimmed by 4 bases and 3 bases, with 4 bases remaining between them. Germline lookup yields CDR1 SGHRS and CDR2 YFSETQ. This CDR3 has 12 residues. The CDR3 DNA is TGCGCCAGCAGCGGAGACACCGGGGAGCTGTTTTTT. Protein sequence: CASSGDTGELFF.

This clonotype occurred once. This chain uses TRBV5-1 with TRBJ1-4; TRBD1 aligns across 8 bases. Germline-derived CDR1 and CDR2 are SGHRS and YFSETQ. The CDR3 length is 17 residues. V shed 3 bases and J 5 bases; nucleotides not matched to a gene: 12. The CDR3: CASSSTGGQGSNEKLFF. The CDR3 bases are TGCGCCAGCAGCTCAACAGGGGGGCAGGGATCCAATGAAAAACTGTTTTTT.

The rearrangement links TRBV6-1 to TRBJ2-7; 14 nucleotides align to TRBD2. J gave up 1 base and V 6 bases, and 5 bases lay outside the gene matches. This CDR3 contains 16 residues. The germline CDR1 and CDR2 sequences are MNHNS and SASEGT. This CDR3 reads CASRGLAGAGSYEQYF. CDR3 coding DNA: TGTGCCAGCAGGGGACTAGCGGGAGCGGGATCCTACGAGCAGTACTTC.

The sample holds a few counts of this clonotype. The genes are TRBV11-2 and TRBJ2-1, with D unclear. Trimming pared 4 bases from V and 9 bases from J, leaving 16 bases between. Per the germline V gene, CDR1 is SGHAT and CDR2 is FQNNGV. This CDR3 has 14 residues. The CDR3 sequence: CASSSYMARGEQFF. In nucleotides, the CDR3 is TGTGCCAGCAGCTCCTATATGGCTCGTGGTGAGCAGTTCTTC.

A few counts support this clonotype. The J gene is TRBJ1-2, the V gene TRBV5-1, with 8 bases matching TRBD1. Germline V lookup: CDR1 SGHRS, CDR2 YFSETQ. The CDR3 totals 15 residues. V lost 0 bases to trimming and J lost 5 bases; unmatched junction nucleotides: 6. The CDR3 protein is CASSLGSGGYYGYTF. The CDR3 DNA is TGCGCCAGCAGCTTGGGTTCAGGGGGCTATTATGGCTACACCTTC.

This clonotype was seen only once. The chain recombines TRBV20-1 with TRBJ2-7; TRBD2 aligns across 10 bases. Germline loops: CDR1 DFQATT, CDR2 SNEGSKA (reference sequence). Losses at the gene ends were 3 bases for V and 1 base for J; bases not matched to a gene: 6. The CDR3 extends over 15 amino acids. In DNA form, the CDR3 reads TGCAGTGCTAGGTATAGCGGGAGGAAGTCCTACGAGCAGTACTTC. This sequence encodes CSARYSGRKSYEQYF.

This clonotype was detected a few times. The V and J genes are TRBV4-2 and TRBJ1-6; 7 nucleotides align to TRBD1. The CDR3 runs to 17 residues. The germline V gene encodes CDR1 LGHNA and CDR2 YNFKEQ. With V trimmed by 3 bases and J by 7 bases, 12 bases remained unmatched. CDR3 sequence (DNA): TGTGCCAGCAGCCAGAGGGGGCTAACAGGGACCAATTCACCCCTCCACTTT. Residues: CASSQRGLTGTNSPLHF.

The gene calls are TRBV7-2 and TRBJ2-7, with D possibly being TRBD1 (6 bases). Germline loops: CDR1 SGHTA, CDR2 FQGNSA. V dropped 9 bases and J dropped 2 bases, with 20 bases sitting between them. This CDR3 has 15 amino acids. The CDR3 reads CARSPRQAGPYEQYF. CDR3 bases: TGTGCCAGAAGCCCGCGACAGGCCGGGCCCTACGAGCAGTACTTC.

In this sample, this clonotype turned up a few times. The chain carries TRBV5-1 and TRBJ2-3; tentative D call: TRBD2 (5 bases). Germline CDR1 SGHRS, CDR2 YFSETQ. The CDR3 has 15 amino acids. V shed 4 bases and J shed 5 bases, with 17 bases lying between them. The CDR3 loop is CASSPTGSYGDTQYF. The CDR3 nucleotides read TGCGCCAGCAGCCCTACTGGGAGTTATGGAGATACGCAGTATTTT.

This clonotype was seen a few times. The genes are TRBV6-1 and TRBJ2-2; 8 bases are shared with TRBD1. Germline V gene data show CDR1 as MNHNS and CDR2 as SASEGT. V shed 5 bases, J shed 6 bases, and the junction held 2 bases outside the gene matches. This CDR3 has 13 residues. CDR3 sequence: CASSPDRAGELFF. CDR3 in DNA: TGTGCCAGCAGTCCGGACAGGGCCGGGGAGCTGTTTTTT.

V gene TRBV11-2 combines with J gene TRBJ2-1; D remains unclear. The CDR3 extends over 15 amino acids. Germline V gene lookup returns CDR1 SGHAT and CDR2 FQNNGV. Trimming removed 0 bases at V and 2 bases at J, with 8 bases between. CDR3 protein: CASSLDSPAYNEQFF. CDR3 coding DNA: TGTGCCAGCAGCTTAGATTCCCCAGCCTACAATGAGCAGTTCTTC.

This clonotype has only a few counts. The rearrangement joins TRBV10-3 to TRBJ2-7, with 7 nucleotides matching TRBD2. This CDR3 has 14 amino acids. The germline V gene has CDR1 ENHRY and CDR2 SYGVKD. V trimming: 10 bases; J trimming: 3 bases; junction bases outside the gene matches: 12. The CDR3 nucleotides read TGTGCCACCCAGTGGGAGGGCCCGATCTACGAGCAGTACTTC. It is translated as CATQWEGPIYEQYF.

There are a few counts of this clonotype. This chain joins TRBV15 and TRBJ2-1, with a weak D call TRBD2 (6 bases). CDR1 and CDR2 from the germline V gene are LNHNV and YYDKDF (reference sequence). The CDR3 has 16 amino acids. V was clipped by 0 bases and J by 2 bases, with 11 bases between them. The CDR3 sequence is CATSRDTPSAYNEQFF. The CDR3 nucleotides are TGTGCCACCAGCAGAGATACTCCTAGCGCCTACAATGAGCAGTTCTTC.

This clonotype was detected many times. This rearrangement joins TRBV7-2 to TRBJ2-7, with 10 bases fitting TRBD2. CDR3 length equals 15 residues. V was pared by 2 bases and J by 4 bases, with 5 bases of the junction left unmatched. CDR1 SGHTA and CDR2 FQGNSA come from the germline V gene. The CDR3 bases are TGTGCCAGCAGCTTAAGGACTAGCGGTTCTTACGAGCAGTACTTC. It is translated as CASSLRTSGSYEQYF.

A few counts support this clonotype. The CDR3 region is CASSSSGGQHEAFF. DNA for the CDR3: TGCGCCAGCAGCTCATCCGGGGGACAGCATGAAGCTTTCTTT. The genes are TRBV5-1 and TRBJ1-1; 7 positions agree with TRBD1. Losses at the gene ends were 3 bases for V and 7 bases for J; bases not matched to a gene: 9. The CDR3 has 14 residues. CDR1 SGHRS and CDR2 YFSETQ come from the germline V gene.

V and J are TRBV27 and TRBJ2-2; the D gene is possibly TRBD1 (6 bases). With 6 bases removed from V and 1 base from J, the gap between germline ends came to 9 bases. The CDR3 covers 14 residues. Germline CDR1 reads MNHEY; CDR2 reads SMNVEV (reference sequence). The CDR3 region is CASSPTGNTGELFF. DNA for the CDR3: TGTGCCAGCAGCCCGACAGGGAACACCGGGGAGCTGTTTTTT.

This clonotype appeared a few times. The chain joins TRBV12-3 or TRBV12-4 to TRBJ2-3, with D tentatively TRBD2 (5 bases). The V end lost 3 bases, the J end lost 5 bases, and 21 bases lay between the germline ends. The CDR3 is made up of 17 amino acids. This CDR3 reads CASSFQSGYIVRDTQYF. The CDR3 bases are TGTGCCAGCAGTTTTCAGTCGGGGTATATCGTCAGAGATACGCAGTATTTT.

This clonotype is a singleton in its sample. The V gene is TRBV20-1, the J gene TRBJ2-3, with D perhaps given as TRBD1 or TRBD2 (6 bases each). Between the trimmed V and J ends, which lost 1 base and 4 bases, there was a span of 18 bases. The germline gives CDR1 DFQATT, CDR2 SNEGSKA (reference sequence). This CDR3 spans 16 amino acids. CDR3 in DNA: TGCAGTGCTAGAGGGCCTACTAGTAGGGGGGCAGATACGCAGTATTTT. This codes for CSARGPTSRGADTQYF.